These 9 T cell receptor beta chains share one sample of origin, sequenced in a study of Graves' ophthalmopathy and Graves' hyperthyroidism. RNA transcripts yielded amplified TCR beta CDR3 regions. In the first round, RT-PCR was carried out with HTBI primers, and a multiplex PCR formed the second round. TCRdb fed the multiplex PCR reads into MiXCR, producing one record per CDR3 protein. The table includes about 590,000 distinct CDR3 sequences, 35% to 45% detected once. Sequencing was performed on peripheral blood or thyroid tissue (not recorded which). All receptors derive from an adult man with Graves' hyperthyroidism.

This clonotype was seen more than once but under ten times. This chain joins TRBV19 and TRBJ1-1, with D perhaps matching TRBD1 (5 bases). The CDR3 has 16 residues. From germline, CDR1 is LNHDA and CDR2 SQIVND (reference sequence). V was clipped by 7 bases and J by 3 bases, with 21 bases between them. DNA of the CDR3: TGTGCCAGTACCGCGGTTCCGGGACGAGGAGACACTGAAGCTTTCTTT. It yields the protein CASTAVPGRGDTEAFF.

The chain combines TRBV24-1 with TRBJ2-5; D may be TRBD1 (5 bases). CDR3 length: 16 residues. V was trimmed by 1 base and J by 3 bases, leaving 14 bases between them. The germline V gene has CDR1 KGHDR and CDR2 SFDVKD. CDR3 sequence reads: CATSDFGQTEKETQYF. The DNA for the CDR3 is TGTGCCACCAGTGATTTTGGCCAGACAGAGAAAGAGACCCAGTACTTC.

Ten or more counts support this clonotype. The chain links TRBV20-1 to TRBJ2-7; 9 bases are a match to TRBD1. CDR1 is DFQATT and CDR2 is SNEGSKA in the germline V gene (reference sequence). The CDR3 covers 13 residues. V was pared by 2 bases and J by 5 bases, with 4 bases of the junction left unmatched. CDR3 protein: CSARFRTGDEQYF. The CDR3 DNA reads TGCAGTGCTAGATTTCGGACAGGGGACGAGCAGTACTTC.

This clonotype was detected a few times. The chain employs TRBV28 and TRBJ2-7, with 7 bases matching TRBD1. Germline V lookup: CDR1 MDHEN, CDR2 SYDVKM. Trimming cost V 10 bases and J 2 bases; bases outside gene matches: 11. CDR3 length: 14 residues. The CDR3 region has the DNA TGTGCCACCTACCGACAGGGAAGCCCCTACGAGCAGTACTTC. Residues: CATYRQGSPYEQYF.

As regards this clonotype: One end of the junction does not line up with germline, which may come from a read error. This chain uses TRBV5-6 with TRBJ2-7, with D perhaps matching TRBD1 or TRBD2 (5 bases each). Germline CDR1 SGHDT, CDR2 YYEEEE. This CDR3 spans 13 amino acids. This CDR3 is CAGSLTGAYEQYF. CDR3 nucleotide sequence: TGTGCCGGCAGCTTGACCGGGGCTTACGAGCAGTACTTC.

The V and J genes are TRBV12-3 or TRBV12-4 and TRBJ2-7; a weak D match, TRBD2 (7 bases). Trimming took off 5 bases at V and 7 bases at J, with 15 bases between the two ends. CDR3 size: 13 residues. The CDR3, as DNA: TGTGCCAGCAGTGTGGATGAGGGGGGGGAGCAGTACTTC. Protein sequence: CASSVDEGGEQYF.

This clonotype was picked up many times. This chain uses TRBV7-8 with TRBJ1-6, with D maybe TRBD1 (5 bases). Germline loops: CDR1 SGHVS, CDR2 FQNEAQ. V lost 1 base and J lost 8, with 9 bases in between. The CDR3 runs to 14 residues. CDR3 nucleotide sequence: TGTGCCAGCAGCTTAGAGAGAGGGGATTCACCCCTCCACTTT. It specifies CASSLERGDSPLHF.

In this sample, this clonotype turned up many times. The chain combines TRBV7-9 with TRBJ1-3, with a weak D call TRBD1 (6 bases). Per the germline V gene, CDR1 is SEHNR and CDR2 is FQNEAQ (reference sequence). CDR3 size: 19 residues. V lost 5 bases to trimming and J lost 0 bases, with 23 bases between them. Written as DNA, the CDR3 is TGTGCCAGCAGCCCGGGCCGGGGGGCCCCAGTCGACTCTGGAAACACCATATATTTT. Its protein product is CASSPGRGAPVDSGNTIYF.

The rearrangement joins TRBV18 to TRBJ1-2, with no clear D. The CDR3 covers 13 residues. From germline, CDR1 is KGHSH and CDR2 LQKENI. Trimming took off 2 bases at V and 8 bases at J, with 12 bases between the two ends. The CDR3 sequence is CASSPGNTKGYTF. CDR3 in DNA: TGTGCCAGCTCACCAGGGAACACGAAAGGCTACACCTTC.